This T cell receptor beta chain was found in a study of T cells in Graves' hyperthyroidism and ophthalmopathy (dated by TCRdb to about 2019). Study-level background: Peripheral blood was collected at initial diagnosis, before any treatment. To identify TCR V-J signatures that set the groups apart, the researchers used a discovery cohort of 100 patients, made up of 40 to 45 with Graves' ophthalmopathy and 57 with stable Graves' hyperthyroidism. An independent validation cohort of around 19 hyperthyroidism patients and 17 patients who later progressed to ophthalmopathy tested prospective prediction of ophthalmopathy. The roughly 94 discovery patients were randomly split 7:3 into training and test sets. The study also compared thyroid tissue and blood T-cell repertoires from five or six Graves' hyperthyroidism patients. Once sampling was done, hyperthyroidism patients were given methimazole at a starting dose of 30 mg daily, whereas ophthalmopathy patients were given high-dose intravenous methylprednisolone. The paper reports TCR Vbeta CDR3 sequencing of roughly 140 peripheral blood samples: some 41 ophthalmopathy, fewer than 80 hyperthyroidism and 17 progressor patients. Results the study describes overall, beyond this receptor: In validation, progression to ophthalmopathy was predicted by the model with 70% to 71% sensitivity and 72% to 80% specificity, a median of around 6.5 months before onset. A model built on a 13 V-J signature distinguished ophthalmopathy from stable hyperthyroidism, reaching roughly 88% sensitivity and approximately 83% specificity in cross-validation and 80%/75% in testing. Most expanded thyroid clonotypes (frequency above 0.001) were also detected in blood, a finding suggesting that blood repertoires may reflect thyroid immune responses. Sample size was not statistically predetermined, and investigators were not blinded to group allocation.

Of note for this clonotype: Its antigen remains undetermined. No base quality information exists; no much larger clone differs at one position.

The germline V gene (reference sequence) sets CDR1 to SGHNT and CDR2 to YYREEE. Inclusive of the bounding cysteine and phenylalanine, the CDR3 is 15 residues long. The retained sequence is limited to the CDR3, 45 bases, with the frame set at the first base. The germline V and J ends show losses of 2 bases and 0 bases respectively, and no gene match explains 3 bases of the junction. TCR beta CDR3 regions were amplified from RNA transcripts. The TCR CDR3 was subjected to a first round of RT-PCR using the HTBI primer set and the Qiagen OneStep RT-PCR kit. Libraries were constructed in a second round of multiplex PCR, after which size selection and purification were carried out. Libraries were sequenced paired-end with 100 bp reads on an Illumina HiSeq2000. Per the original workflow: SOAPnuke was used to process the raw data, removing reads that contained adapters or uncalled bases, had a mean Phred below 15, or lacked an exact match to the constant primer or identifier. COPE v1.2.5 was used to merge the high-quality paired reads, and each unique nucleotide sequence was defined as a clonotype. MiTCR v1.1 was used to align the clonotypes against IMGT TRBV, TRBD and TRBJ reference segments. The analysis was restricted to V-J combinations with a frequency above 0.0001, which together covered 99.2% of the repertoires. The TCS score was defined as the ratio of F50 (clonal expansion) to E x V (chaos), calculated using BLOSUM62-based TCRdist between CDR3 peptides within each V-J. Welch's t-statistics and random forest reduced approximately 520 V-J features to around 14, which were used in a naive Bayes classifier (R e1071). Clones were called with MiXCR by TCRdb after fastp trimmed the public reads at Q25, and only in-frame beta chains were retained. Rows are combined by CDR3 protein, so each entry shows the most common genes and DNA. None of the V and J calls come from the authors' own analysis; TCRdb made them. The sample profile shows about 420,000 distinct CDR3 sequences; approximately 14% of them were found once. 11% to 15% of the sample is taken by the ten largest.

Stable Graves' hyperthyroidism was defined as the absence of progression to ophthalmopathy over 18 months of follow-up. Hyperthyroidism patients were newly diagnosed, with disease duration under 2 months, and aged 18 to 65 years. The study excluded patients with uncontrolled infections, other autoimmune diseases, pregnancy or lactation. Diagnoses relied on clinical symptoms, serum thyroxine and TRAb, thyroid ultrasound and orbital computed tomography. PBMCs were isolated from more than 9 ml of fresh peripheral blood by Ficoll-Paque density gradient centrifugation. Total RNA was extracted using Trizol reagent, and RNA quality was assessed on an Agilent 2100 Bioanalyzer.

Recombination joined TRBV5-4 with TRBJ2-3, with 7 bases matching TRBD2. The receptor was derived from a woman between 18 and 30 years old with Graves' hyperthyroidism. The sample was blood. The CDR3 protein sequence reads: CASSFLAESTDTQYF. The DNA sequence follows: TGTGCCAGCAGCTTCCTAGCGGAGAGCACAGATACGCAGTATTTT.